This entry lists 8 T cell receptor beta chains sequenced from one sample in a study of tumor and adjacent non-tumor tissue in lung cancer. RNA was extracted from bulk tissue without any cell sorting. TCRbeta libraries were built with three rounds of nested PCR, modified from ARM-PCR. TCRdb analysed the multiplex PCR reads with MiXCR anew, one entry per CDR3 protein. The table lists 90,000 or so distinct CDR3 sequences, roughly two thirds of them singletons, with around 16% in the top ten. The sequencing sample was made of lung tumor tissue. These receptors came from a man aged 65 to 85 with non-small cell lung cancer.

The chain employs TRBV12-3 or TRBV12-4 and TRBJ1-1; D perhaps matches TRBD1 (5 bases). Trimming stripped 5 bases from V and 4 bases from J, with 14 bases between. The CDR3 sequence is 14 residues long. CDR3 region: CASSLQQVRTEAFF. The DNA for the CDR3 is TGTGCCAGCAGTCTGCAACAGGTCCGCACTGAAGCTTTCTTT.

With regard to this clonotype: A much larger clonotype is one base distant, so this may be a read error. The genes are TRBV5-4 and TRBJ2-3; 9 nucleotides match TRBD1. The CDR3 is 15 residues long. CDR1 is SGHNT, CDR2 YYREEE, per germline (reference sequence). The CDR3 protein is CASSRQGGRTDTRYF. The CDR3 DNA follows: TGTGCCAGCAGCCGACAGGGGGGGAGGACAGATACGCGGTATTTT.

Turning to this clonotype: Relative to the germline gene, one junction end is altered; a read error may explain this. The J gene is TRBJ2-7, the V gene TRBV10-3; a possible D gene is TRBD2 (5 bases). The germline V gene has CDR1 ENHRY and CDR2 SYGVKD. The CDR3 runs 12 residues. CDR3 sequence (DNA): TGTGCCATCAGGATAGGTGACTACGAGCAGTGTTTC. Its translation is CAIRIGDYEQCF.

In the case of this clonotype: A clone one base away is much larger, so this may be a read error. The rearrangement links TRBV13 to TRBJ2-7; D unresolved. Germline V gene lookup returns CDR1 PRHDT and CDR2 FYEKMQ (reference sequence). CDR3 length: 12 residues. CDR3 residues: CASRLEATQQYF. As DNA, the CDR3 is TGTGCCAGCAGATTAGAGGCTACCCAGCAGTACTTC.

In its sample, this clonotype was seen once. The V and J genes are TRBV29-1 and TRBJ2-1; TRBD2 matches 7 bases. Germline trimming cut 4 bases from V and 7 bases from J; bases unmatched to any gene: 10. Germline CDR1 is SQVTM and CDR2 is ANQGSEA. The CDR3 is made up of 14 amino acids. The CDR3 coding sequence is TGCAGCGTTGCGGGACCAGCGGGAACGAATGAGCAGTTCTTC. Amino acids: CSVAGPAGTNEQFF.

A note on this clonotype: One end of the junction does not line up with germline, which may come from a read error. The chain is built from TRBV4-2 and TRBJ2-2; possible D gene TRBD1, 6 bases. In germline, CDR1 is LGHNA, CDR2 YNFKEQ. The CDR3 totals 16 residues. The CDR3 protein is CASSQGPRGNTGDLFF. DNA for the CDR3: TGTGCCAGCAGCCAAGGCCCGAGGGGGAACACCGGGGACCTGTTTTTT.

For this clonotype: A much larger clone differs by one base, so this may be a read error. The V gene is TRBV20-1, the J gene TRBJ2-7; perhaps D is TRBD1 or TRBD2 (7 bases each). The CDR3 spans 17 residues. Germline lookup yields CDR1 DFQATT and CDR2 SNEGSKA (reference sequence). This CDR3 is CSARSVGGPAGTYEKYF. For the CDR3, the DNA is TGCAGTGCTAGATCGGTAGGGGGCCCAGCGGGGACCTACGAGAAGTACTTC.

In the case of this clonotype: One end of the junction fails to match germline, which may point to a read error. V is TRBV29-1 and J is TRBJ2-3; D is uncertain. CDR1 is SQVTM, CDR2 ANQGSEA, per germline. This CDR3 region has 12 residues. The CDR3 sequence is CSVASVADTQYF. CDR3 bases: TGCAGCGTTGCTTCGGTGGCGGATACACAGTATTTT.